This TCR beta chain was sequenced during a study of cytomegalovirus exposure and HLA in healthy donors. Study at large: Of all 370 or so donors who were genotyped, roughly 85% belonged to the Caucasian-associated ancestry cluster.

PCR amplification relied on 60 Vbeta primers (plus 13 Jbeta primers). The repertoire was sequenced with immunoSEQ multiplex PCR; TCRdb's copy has only in-frame clones and lacks some. The table shows under 200,000 clones, with less than 90% occurring only once. CDR1 SGHTA and CDR2 FQGNSA come from the germline V gene. There are 15 residues in the CDR3. After removal of 5 bases from V and 6 bases from J, the junction contained 10 bases not matched to a gene. The V and J genes are TRBV7-2 and TRBJ2-5; 9 nucleotides agree with TRBD2. The sample was PBMCs. The sequence was collected from a man between 18 and 29 years old in good health and CMV-seronegative. The CDR3: CASSPQAGGGKTQYF. CDR3 DNA sequence: TGTGCCAGCAGCCCCCAAGCGGGGGGCGGGAAGACCCAGTACTTC.